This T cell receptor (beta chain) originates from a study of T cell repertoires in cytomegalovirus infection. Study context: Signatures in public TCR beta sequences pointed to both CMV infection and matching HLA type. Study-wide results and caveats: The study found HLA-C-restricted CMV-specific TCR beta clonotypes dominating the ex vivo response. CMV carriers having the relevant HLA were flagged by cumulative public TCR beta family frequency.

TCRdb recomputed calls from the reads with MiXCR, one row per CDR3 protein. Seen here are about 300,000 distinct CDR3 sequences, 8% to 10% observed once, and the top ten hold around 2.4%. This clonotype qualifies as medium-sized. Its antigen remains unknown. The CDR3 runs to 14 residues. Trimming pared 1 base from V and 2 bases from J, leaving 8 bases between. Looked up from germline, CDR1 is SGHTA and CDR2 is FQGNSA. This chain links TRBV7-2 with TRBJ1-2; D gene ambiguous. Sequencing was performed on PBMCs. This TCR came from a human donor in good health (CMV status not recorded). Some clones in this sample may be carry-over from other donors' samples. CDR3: CASSLGHSNYGYTF. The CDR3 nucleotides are TGTGCCAGCAGCTTAGGTCACTCCAACTATGGCTACACCTTC.